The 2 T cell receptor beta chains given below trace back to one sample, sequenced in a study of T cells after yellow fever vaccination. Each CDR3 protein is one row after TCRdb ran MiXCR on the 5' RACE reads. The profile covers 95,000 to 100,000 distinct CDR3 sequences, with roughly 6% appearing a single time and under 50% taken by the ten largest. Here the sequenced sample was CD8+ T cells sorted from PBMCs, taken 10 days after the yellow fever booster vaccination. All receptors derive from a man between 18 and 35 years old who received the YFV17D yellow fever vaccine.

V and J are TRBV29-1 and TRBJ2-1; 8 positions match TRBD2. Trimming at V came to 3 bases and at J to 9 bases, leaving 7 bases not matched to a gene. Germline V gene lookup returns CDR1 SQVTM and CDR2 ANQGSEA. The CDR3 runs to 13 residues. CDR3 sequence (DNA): TGCAGCGTTGATAAGCGGGGGCGGGGTGAGCAGTTCTTC. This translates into CSVDKRGRGEQFF.

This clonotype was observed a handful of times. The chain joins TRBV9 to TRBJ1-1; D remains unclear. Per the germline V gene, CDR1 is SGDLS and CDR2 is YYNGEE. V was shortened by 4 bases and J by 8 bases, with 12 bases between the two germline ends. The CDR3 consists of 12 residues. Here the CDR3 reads CASSLDGGEAFF. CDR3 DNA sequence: TGTGCCAGCAGCCTAGACGGCGGCGAAGCTTTCTTT.